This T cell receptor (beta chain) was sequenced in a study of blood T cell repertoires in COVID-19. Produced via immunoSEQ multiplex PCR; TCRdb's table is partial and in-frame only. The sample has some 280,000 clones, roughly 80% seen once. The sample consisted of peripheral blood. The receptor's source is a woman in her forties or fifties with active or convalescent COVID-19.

CDR3 bases: TGTGCCAGCAGCTTAGGAGGCTTCAATCAGCCCCAGCATTTT. As protein: CASSLGGFNQPQHF. The gene calls are TRBV7-6 and TRBJ1-5; no clear D. Germline assignment: CDR1 SGHVS and CDR2 FNYEAQ. V was pared by 1 base and J by 3 bases, with 7 bases between. The CDR3 sequence is 14 residues long.